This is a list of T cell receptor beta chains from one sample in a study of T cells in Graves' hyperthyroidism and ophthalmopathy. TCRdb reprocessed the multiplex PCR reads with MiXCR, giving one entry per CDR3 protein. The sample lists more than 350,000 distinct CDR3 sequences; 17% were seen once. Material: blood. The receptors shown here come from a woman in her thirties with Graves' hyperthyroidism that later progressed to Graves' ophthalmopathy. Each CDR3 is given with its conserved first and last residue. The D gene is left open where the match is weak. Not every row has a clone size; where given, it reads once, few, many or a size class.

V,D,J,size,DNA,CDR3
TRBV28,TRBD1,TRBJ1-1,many,TGTGCCAGCAGTGGACAGGGAATAATGAACACTGAAGCTTTCTTT,CASSGQGIMNTEAFF
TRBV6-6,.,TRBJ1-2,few,TGTGCCAGCAGTTACTACGGGACCTACACCTTC,CASSYYGTYTF
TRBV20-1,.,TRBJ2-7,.,TGCAGTGCTAGAGACTACAGAAACGAGCAGTACTTC,CSARDYRNEQYF
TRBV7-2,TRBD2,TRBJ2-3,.,TGTGCCAGCAGCACAGGGACTAGCGGGAGAATCACAGATACGCAGTATTTT,CASSTGTSGRITDTQYF
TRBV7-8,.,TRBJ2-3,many,TGTGCCAGCAGCTTCCCGGACCTGTGGGATACGCAGTATTTT,CASSFPDLWDTQYF
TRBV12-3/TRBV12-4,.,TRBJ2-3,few,TGTGCCAGCAGTTTAGTCGAGGGGGGTACGCAGTATTTT,CASSLVEGGTQYF
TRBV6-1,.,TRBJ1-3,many,TGTGCCAGCAGTGAAGCCCCAACGTCCTGGCCTGGAAACACCATATATTTT,CASSEAPTSWPGNTIYF
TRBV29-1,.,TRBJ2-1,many,TGCAGCGTTGGGGCTGTTACTAGTCCCCAGAACAATGAGCAGTTCTTC,CSVGAVTSPQNNEQFF
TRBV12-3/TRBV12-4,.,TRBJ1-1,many,TGTGCCAGCAGTTTAGCGGCGAGAAGGAACACTGAAGCTTTCTTT,CASSLAARRNTEAFF
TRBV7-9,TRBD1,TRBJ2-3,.,TGTGCCAGCAGCTCGGGACAGGTTAGCACAGATACGCAGTATTTT,CASSSGQVSTDTQYF
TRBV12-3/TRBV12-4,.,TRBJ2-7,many,TGTGCCAGCAGTTTAGCGGCGGTTGGTCTGGGTGAGCAGTACTTC,CASSLAAVGLGEQYF
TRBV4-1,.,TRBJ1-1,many,TGCGCCAGCAGCCAAGACAGGTATTACACTGAAGCTTTCTTT,CASSQDRYYTEAFF
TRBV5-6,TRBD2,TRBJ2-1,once,TGTGCCAGCAGCTTGACTAGCGGGAACCTCAATGAGCAGTTCTTC,CASSLTSGNLNEQFF
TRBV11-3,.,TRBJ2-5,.,TGTGCCAGCAGCTTAAGTCCGAGGTCGGACCAGTACTTC,CASSLSPRSDQYF
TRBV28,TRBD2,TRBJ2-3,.,TGTGCCAGCAGTACGGGAGGGGCGAACACAGATACGCAGTATTTT,CASSTGGANTDTQYF
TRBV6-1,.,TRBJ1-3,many,TGTGCCACCCATGGAACAGGGCTTCGAGGAAACACCATATATTTT,CATHGTGLRGNTIYF
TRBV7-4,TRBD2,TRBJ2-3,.,TGTGCCAGCAGCGTCGGACTAGCGACTTACACAGATACGCAGTATTTT,CASSVGLATYTDTQYF
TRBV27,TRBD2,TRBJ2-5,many,TGTGCCAGCAGTTTAAGCGGGAGGCCTCAAGAGACCCAGTACTTC,CASSLSGRPQETQYF
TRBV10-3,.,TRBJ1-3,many,TGTGCCATCAGTGGGGCAGGCTCTGGAAACACCATATATTTT,CAISGAGSGNTIYF
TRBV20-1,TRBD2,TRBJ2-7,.,TGCAGTGCCCCGGGACTAGCGAGGTACGAGCAGTACTTC,CSAPGLARYEQYF
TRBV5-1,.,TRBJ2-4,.,TGCGCCAGCAGCTTGCAAACAGCCAAAAACATTCAGTACTTC,CASSLQTAKNIQYF
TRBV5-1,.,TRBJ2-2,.,TGCGCCAGCAGCCGTAGAGCGGAGAACACCGGGGAGCTGTTTTTT,CASSRRAENTGELFF
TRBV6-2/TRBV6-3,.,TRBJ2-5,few,TGTGCCAGCAGTCCGGTCCGGAACCAAGAGACCCAGTACTTC,CASSPVRNQETQYF
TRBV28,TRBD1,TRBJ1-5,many,TGTGCCAGCAACCCCTGGGACAGCAGCGTCAATCAGCCCCAGCATTTT,CASNPWDSSVNQPQHF
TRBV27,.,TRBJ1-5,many,TGTGCCAGCAGTTTTTGGGGCGTCAATCAGCCCCAGCATTTT,CASSFWGVNQPQHF
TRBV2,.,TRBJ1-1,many,TGTGCCAGCAGTCCTTTTGAGGGGAGGAGAGCTTTCTTT,CASSPFEGRRAFF
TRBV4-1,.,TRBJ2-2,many,TGCGCCAGCAGCCCCAGGGTTATTCCCGGGGAGCTGTTTTTT,CASSPRVIPGELFF
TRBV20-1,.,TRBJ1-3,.,TGCAGTGCTAGAGACCTCCGCTCTGGAAACACCATATATTTT,CSARDLRSGNTIYF
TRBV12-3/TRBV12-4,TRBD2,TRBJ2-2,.,TGTGCCAGCAAAGCGGGAGCTCTGAACACCGGGGAGCTGTTTTTT,CASKAGALNTGELFF
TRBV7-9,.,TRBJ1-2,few,TGTGCCAGCAGCTTAGTGGCATCTACCTATGGCTACACCTTC,CASSLVASTYGYTF
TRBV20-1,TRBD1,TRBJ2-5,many,TGCAGTGCTAGACTTTCCGGGACAGGGGTTTTGGAGACCCAGTACTTC,CSARLSGTGVLETQYF
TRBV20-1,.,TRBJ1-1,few,TGCAGTGCTAGAGATTTCCGTCGGCAGGGAGACACTGAAGCTTTCTTT,CSARDFRRQGDTEAFF
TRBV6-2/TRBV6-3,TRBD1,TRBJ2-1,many,TGTGCCAGCAGTACCAGGGACAGGGCGCCGTCCCATGAGCAGTTCTTC,CASSTRDRAPSHEQFF
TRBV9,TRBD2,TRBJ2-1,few,TGTGCCAGCAGCCCCCGACTAGCGACATACAATGAGCAGTTCTTC,CASSPRLATYNEQFF
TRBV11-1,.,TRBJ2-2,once,TGTGCCGGCAGCTCGAGACACCCGAACACCGGGGAGCTGTTTTTT,CAGSSRHPNTGELFF
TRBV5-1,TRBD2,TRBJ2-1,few,TGCGCCAGCAGCTTGGGCGCGGGGGGTGTCGATGAGCAGTTCTTC,CASSLGAGGVDEQFF
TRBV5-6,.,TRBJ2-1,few,TGTGCCAGCAGCTTACTACAGGGTAGCTCCTACAATGAGCAGTTCTTC,CASSLLQGSSYNEQFF
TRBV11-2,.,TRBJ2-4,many,TGTGCCAGCAGCTTAGACAGGGGAATGTACATTCAGTACTTC,CASSLDRGMYIQYF
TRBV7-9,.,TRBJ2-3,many,TGTGCCAGCAGCTTAGTACAGAGAGTAGATACGCAGTATTTT,CASSLVQRVDTQYF
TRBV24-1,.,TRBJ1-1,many,TGTGCCACCAGTGCTGGGGAGAACACTGAAGCTTTCTTT,CATSAGENTEAFF
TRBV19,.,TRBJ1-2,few,TGTGCCAGTAGTAACACCGTCGACTATGGCTACACCTTC,CASSNTVDYGYTF
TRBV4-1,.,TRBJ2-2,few,TGCGCCAGCAGCCAAGAAACGGGGCTCGTGGAGCTGTTTTTT,CASSQETGLVELFF
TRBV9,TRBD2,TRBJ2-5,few,TGTGCCAGCAGCTCCCACCCGACTAGCGGGAGAGAGACCCAGTACTTC,CASSSHPTSGRETQYF
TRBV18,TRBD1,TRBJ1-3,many,TGTGCCAGCTCAGCTTTACCCACAGGGGATGGAAACACCATATATTTT,CASSALPTGDGNTIYF